Its frequency marks the clone carrying this T cell receptor beta chain as medium-sized. Its antigen is not identified. The germline CDR1 and CDR2 sequences are LGHNT and FRNRAP. This CDR3 contains 18 residues. Through 5' RACE with UMI labels, the TRB cDNA libraries were prepared. Following a re-call of the 5' RACE reads, TCRdb has one entry per CDR3 protein and lacks DNA. Seen in this sample are approximately 5,900 distinct CDR3 sequences; the ten most common clones hold 1.1% to 1.5%. This sample was taken from a study of CXCR3-negative and CXCR3-positive naive CD8 T cells. Whole-study results and caveats: Cryopreserved cells showed partially decreased CXCR3 expression, and most assays used fresh PBMCs. TRB CDR3s of CXCR3-positive naive cells were more hydrophobic than those of CXCR3-negative naive cells.

The chain couples TRBV12-5 to TRBJ2-1; as DNA is missing, the TRBD2 call by TCRdb cannot be tested. This sequence was found in a human donor in good health. Some clones in this sample may be carry-over from other donors' samples. What was sequenced was naive CXCR3+ CD8+ T cells from blood. Documented subset: CD45RO-CCR7+CD27+CD95- naive CD8+ T cells expressing CXCR3 (TNR3+). The CDR3: CASGSVLAGPSSYNEQFF.